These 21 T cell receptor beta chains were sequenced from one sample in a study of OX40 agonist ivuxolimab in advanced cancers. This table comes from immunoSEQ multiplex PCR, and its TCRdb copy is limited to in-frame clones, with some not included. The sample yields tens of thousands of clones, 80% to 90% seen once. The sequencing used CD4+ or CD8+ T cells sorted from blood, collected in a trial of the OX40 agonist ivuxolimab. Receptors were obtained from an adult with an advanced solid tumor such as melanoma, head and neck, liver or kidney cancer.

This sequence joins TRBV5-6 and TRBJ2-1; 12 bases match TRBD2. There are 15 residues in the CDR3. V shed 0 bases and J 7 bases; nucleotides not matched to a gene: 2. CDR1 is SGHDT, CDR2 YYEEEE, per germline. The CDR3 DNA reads TGTGCCAGCAGCTTGGTAGGACTAGCGGGGAATGAGCAGTTCTTC. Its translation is CASSLVGLAGNEQFF. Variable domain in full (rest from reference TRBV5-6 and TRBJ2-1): DAGVTQSPTHLIKTRGQQVTLRCSPKSGHDTVSWYQQALGQGPQFIFQYYEEEERQRGNFPDRFSGHQFPNYSSELNVNALLLGDSALYLCASSLVGLAGNEQFFGPGTRLTVL.

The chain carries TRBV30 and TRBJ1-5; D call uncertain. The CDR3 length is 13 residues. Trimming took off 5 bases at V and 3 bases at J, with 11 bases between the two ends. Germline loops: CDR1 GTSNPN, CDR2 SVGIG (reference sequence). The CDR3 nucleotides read TGTGCCTGGGGGGATAGCCTCAATCAGCCCCAGCATTTT. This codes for CAWGDSLNQPQHF.

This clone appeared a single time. This CDR3 is CASSPPEPSYGYTF. CDR3 DNA sequence: TGTGCCAGCTCACCACCGGAACCGAGCTATGGCTACACCTTC. The V call is TRBV18, the J call TRBJ1-2, with D unresolved. The CDR3 covers 14 residues. Germline V CDR1 and CDR2: KGHSH, LQKENI. V was trimmed by 0 bases and J by 4 bases, leaving 9 bases between them.

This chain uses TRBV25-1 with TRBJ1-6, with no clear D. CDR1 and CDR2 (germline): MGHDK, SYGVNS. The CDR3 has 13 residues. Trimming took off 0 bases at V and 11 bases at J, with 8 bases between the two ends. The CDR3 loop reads CASSEYIEAPLHF. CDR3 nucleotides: TGTGCCAGCAGTGAATATATCGAGGCACCCCTCCACTTT.

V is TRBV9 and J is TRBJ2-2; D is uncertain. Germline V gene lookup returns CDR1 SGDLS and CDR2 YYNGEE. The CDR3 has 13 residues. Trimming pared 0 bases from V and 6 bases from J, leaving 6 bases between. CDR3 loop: CASSVEAAGELFF. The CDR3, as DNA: TGTGCCAGCAGCGTAGAGGCAGCCGGGGAGCTGTTTTTT.

The CDR3 DNA reads TGTGCCAGCAGTCCGACTAGCGGGAGGGCGTGGAATGAGCAGTTCTTC. Translating gives CASSPTSGRAWNEQFF. This chain connects TRBV27 to TRBJ2-1; the match to TRBD2 covers 14 bases. The CDR3 length is 16 residues. With V trimmed by 5 bases and J by 7 bases, 7 bases remained unmatched. Germline CDR1 is MNHEY and CDR2 is SMNVEV (reference sequence).

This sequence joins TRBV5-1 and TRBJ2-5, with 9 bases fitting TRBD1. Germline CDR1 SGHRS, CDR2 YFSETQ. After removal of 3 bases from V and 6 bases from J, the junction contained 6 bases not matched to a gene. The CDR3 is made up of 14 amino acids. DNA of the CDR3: TGCGCCAGCAGCTCCGGGACAGGGTTACAGACCCAGTACTTC. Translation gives CASSSGTGLQTQYF.

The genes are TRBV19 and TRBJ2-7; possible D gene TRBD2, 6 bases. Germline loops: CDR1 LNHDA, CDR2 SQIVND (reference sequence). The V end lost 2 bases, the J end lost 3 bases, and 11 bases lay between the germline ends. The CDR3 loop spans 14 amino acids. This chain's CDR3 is CASSIRGLDYEQYF. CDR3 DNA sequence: TGTGCCAGTAGTATACGGGGGTTAGACTACGAGCAGTACTTC. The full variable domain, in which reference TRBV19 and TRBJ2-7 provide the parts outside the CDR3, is DGGITQSPKYLFRKEGQNVTLSCEQNLNHDAMYWYRQDPGQGLRLIYYSQIVNDFQKGDIAEGYSVSREKKESFPLTVTSAQKNPTAFYLCASSIRGLDYEQYFGPGTRLTVT.

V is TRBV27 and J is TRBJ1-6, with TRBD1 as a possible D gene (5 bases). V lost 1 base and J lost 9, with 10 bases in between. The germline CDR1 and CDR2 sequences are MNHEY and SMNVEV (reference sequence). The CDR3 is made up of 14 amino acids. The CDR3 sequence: CASSLFQGRSPLHF. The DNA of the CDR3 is TGTGCCAGCAGTTTATTTCAGGGACGTTCACCCCTCCACTTT.

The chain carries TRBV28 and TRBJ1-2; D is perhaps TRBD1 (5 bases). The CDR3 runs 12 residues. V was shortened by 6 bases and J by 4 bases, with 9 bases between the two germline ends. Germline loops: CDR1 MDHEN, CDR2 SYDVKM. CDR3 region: CASRHTGYGYTF. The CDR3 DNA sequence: TGTGCCAGCAGACATACAGGCTATGGCTACACCTTC.

The CDR3 is CSVEEGSNQPQHF. The CDR3 DNA follows: TGCAGCGTTGAGGAGGGTAGCAATCAGCCCCAGCATTTT. The J gene is TRBJ1-5, the V gene TRBV29-1; D is undetermined. This CDR3 is 13 amino acids long. Germline-derived CDR1 and CDR2 are SQVTM and ANQGSEA. V dropped 3 bases and J dropped 0 bases, with 6 bases sitting between them.

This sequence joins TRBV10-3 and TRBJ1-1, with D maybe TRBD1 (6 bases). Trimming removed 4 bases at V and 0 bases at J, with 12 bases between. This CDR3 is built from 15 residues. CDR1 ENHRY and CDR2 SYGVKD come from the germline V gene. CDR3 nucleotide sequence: TGTGCCATCAGTGTCCTAGGGGGGATGAACACTGAAGCTTTCTTT. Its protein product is CAISVLGGMNTEAFF.

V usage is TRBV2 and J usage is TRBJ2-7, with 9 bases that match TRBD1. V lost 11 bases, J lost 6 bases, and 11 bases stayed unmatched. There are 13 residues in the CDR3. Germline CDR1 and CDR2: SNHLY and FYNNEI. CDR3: CALMGQGLAEQYF. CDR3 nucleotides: TGTGCCTTAATGGGACAGGGCCTCGCCGAGCAGTACTTC.

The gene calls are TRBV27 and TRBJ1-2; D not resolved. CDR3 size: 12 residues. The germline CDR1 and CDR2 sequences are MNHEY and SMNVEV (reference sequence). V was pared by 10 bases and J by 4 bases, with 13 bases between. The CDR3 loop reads CATTSGGYGYTF. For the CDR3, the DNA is TGTGCCACTACATCCGGCGGCTATGGCTACACCTTC.

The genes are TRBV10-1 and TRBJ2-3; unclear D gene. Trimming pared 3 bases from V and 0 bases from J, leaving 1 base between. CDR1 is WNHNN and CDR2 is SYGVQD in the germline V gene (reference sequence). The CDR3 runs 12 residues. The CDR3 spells CASSDSTDTQYF. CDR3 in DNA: TGCGCCAGCAGTGACAGCACAGATACGCAGTATTTT.

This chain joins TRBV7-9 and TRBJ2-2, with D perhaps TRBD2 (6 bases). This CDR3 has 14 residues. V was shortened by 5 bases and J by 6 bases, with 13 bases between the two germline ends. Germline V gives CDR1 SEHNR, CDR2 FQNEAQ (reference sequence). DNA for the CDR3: TGTGCCAGCAGCCGACAAACTAGCTCCGGGGAGCTGTTTTTT. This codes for CASSRQTSSGELFF.

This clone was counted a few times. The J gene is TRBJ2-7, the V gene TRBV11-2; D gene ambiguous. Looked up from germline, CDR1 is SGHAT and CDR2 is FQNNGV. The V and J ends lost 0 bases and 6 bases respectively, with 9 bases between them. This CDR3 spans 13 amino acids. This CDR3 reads CASSLEWGSEQYF. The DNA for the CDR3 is TGTGCCAGCAGCTTAGAGTGGGGATCCGAGCAGTACTTC.

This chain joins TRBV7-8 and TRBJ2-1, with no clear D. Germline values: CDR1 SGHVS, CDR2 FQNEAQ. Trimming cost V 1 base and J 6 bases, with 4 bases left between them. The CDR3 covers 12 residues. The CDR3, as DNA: TGTGCCAGCAGCTTAGTCGGCAATGAGCAGTTCTTC. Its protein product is CASSLVGNEQFF.

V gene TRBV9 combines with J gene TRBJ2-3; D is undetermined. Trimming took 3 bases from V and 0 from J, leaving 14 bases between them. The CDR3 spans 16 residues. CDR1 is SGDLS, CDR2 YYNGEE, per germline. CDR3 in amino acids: CASSARVLGSTDTQYF. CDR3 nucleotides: TGTGCCAGCAGCGCCCGAGTGCTGGGTAGCACAGATACGCAGTATTTT. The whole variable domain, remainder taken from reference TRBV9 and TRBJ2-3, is DSGVTQTPKHLITATGQRVTLRCSPRSGDLSVYWYQQSLDQGLQFLIQYYNGEERAKGNILERFSAQQFPDLHSELNLSSLELGDSALYFCASSARVLGSTDTQYFGPGTRLTVL.

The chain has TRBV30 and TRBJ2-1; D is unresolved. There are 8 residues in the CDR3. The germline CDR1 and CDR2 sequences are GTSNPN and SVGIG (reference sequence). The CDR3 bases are TGTGCATACAATGAGCAGTTCTTC. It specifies CAYNEQFF.

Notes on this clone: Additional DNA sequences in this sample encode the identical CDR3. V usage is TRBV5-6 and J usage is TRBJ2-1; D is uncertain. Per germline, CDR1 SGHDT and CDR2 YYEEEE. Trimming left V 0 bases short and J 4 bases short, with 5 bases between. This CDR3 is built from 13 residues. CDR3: CASSLGPYNEQFF. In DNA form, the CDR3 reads TGTGCCAGCAGCTTGGGTCCGTACAATGAGCAGTTCTTC.